Reported below is one T cell receptor beta chain. Its specificity is not known. PCR was performed using 60 Vbeta and 13 Jbeta primers. Profiled with immunoSEQ multiplex PCR; TCRdb holds only in-frame clones, not every one. The top ten clones hold 0.65% to 0.85% of a sample with more than 80,000 clones, just over 70% of them seen once. The sample is drawn from a study of cytomegalovirus exposure and HLA in healthy donors. General study findings and limits: As confirmed in vitro, three CMV-associated chains were specific for CMV antigens. Later analysis found that TCR beta chains associated with HLA were more clonally expanded than other, equally common chains.

The source of this sequence is a boy younger than 18 in good health and CMV-seronegative. The sample comprised PBMCs.

Written as DNA, the CDR3 is TGTGCCTGGAGGGGTCCGGGACAGGGTAATTCACCCCTCCACTTT. Protein product: CAWRGPGQGNSPLHF. The chain joins TRBV30 to TRBJ1-6; 9 bases are shared with TRBD1. This CDR3 contains 15 residues. With 3 bases clipped from V and 6 bases from J, the junction kept 6 bases outside the gene matches. CDR1 is GTSNPN and CDR2 is SVGIG in the germline V gene (reference sequence). Looking up the rest from reference TRBV30 and TRBJ1-6 gives the full variable domain: SQTIHQWPATLVQPVGSPLSLECTVEGTSNPNLYWYRQAAGRGLQLLFYSVGIGQISSEVPQNLSASRPQDRQFILSSKKLLLSDSGFYLCAWRGPGQGNSPLHFGNGTRLTVT.